The entry that follows covers one T cell receptor beta chain sequence. The antigen is undetermined. A much larger clone sits a single nucleotide away, making a read error possible. General observations from the study: Tumor memory CD4+ T cell TCR gene usage clustered with blood and lymph node memory CD4+ cells and lymph node naive CD4+ cells. Tumor-infiltrating Treg TCR alpha and beta sequences overlapped most with tumor naive CD4+ T cells, then blood naive.

V shed 4 bases and J 1 base; nucleotides not matched to a gene: 5. Germline V gene sequence: CDR1 SGHRS, CDR2 YFSETQ. The CDR3 has 15 residues. Naive CD4+ T cells were purified with Tregs depleted by CD25. Semi-nested PCR with Nested Universal Primer A followed constant-region reverse priming of full-length variable regions. A single record per CDR3 protein comes from TCRdb applying MiXCR to the 5' RACE reads. Of about 61,000 distinct CDR3 sequences listed, roughly 30% were seen once; the top ten hold 2.3%. The TCR was taken from a female donor with breast cancer. The chain couples TRBV5-1 to TRBJ1-1, with 9 bases fitting TRBD1. The sequencing input was tumor-infiltrating naive CD4+ T cells sorted from the breast tumor. Subset: naive CD4+ T cells, CD4+CD45RA+CD25-. The CDR3: CASSTQGAGNTEAFF. The DNA of the CDR3 is TGCGCCAGCAGCACACAGGGGGCTGGGAACACTGAAGCTTTCTTT.